This TCR beta chain emerged from a study of tumor-infiltrating lymphocytes in localized non-small cell lung cancer. The protocol was immunoSEQ multiplex PCR, while the TCRdb copy is restricted to in-frame clones and leaves out a portion. This sample has about 16,000 clones; around 41% occur once, and the top ten carry about 17%. The sample consisted of lung tumor tissue. This clonotype was sampled from a human donor with non-small cell lung cancer.

The CDR3 region is CASSQETLRAQYF. In nucleotides, the CDR3 is TGTGCCAGCAGCCAAGAGACACTCAGGGCCCAGTACTTC. The V call is TRBV14, the J call TRBJ2-5; a possible D gene is TRBD1 (5 bases). The CDR3 sequence is 13 residues long. V was clipped by 0 bases and J by 9 bases, with 11 bases between them. Germline lookup yields CDR1 SGHDN and CDR2 FVKESK.